One sample yielded the 12 T cell receptor beta chains listed below, sequenced in a study of cytomegalovirus exposure and HLA in healthy donors. The PCR ran on 60 Vbeta and 13 Jbeta primers. Using immunoSEQ multiplex PCR, the repertoire was profiled, and TCRdb retains in-frame clones only, with some absent. The table records some 120,000 clones, around 81% of them present only once. Sample: PBMCs. Source of these receptors: a woman aged 40 to 50 in good health and CMV-seronegative.

V is TRBV11-2 and J is TRBJ1-2, with D hard to call. The germline V and J ends were trimmed by 2 bases and 7 bases, with 17 bases remaining between them. Germline V gene sequence: CDR1 SGHAT, CDR2 FQNNGV. The CDR3 runs to 15 residues. CDR3 loop: CASSLTTVARSGYTF. The CDR3 DNA is TGTGCCAGCAGCTTAACCACGGTGGCTAGGAGTGGCTACACCTTC. The full variable domain, in which reference TRBV11-2 and TRBJ1-2 provide the parts outside the CDR3, is EAGVAQSPRYKIIEKRQSVAFWCNPISGHATLYWYQQILGQGPKLLIQFQNNGVVDDSQLPKDRFSAERLKGVDSTLKIQPAKLEDSAVYLCASSLTTVARSGYTFGSGTRLTVV.

The V gene is TRBV5-5, the J gene TRBJ2-7; weak D call: TRBD2 (6 bases). The CDR3 runs 15 residues. Germline V gives CDR1 SGHKS, CDR2 YYEKEE (reference sequence). The V end was cut by 0 bases, the J end by 6 bases, with 16 bases between. CDR3 DNA: TGTGCCAGCAGCTTGGGATACTACGGGGGTGGCGAGCAGTACTTC. It yields the protein CASSLGYYGGGEQYF.

This chain connects TRBV18 to TRBJ2-5; 13 positions agree with TRBD2. The CDR3 spans 20 residues. Germline assignment: CDR1 KGHSH and CDR2 LQKENI. Germline trimming cut 3 bases from V and 4 bases from J; bases unmatched to any gene: 17. The CDR3 loop reads CASSPNSGTSGASFGETQYF. The CDR3, as DNA: TGTGCCAGCTCACCGAACTCCGGGACTAGCGGGGCCTCTTTCGGAGAGACCCAGTACTTC.

The CDR3 nucleotides are TGTGCCAGCAGCTCCGACAGGGGCGGTAATCAGCCCCAGCATTTT. Protein product: CASSSDRGGNQPQHF. The V gene is TRBV7-2, the J gene TRBJ1-5; TRBD1 matches 8 bases. V was pared by 4 bases and J by 4 bases, with 6 bases of the junction left unmatched. This CDR3 has 15 amino acids. Germline CDR1 and CDR2: SGHTA and FQGNSA.

The rearrangement links TRBV27 to TRBJ2-7; unclear D gene. The germline V and J ends were trimmed by 2 bases and 2 bases, with 10 bases remaining between them. This CDR3 region has 14 residues. The V gene's germline CDR1 is MNHEY and CDR2 SMNVEV (reference sequence). CDR3 residues: CASSLNPQTYEQYF. The CDR3 nucleotides read TGTGCCAGCAGTTTAAATCCGCAGACCTACGAGCAGTACTTC.

The genes are TRBV19 and TRBJ1-3; TRBD1 matches 8 bases. This CDR3 spans 14 amino acids. Germline assignment: CDR1 LNHDA and CDR2 SQIVND (reference sequence). V shed 9 bases, J shed 0 bases, and the junction held 4 bases outside the gene matches. The CDR3 loop is CASWDRSSGNTIYF. The CDR3, as DNA: TGTGCCAGCTGGGACAGGAGCTCTGGAAACACCATATATTTT.

The CDR3 loop is CASSRGTKRGETQYF. In nucleotides, the CDR3 is TGTGCCAGCAGCAGAGGGACTAAGCGAGGGGAGACCCAGTACTTC. The chain recombines TRBV11-2 with TRBJ2-5; 7 nucleotides agree with TRBD2. The V gene end was trimmed by 5 bases and the J gene end by 5 bases; junction bases not matched to a gene: 11. CDR1 and CDR2 (germline): SGHAT, FQNNGV. The CDR3 extends over 15 amino acids.

The V gene is TRBV5-1, the J gene TRBJ2-7; 12 positions match TRBD1. V gave up 8 bases and J gave up 4 bases; unmatched junction bases: 10. Germline CDR1 and CDR2: SGHRS and YFSETQ. CDR3 length: 15 amino acids. For the CDR3, the DNA is TGCGCCAGTCGAGCCGGGACAGGGGGCCGGTACGAGCAGTACTTC. It encodes CASRAGTGGRYEQYF.

CDR3 DNA: TGTGCCAGCAGCCAAGAAACAGGGCCCAACTATGGCTACACCTTC. Residues: CASSQETGPNYGYTF. The chain employs TRBV4-2 and TRBJ1-2; TRBD1 is a possible D gene (6 bases). V dropped 0 bases and J dropped 2 bases, with 10 bases sitting between them. The germline gives CDR1 LGHNA, CDR2 YNFKEQ. CDR3 size: 15 residues.

This clone is a singleton in its sample. V gene TRBV6-5 combines with J gene TRBJ2-7; D remains unclear. The germline V and J ends were trimmed by 2 bases and 0 bases, with 5 bases remaining between them. The germline V gene has CDR1 MNHEY and CDR2 SVGAGI. The CDR3 length is 13 residues. The CDR3 here is CASSYTDSYEQYF. DNA for the CDR3: TGTGCCAGCAGTTACACTGACTCCTACGAGCAGTACTTC.

J is TRBJ1-2 and V is TRBV7-9; 8 bases are shared with TRBD1. The CDR3 is made up of 15 amino acids. V lost 2 bases, J lost 4 bases, and 6 bases stayed unmatched. The germline V gene encodes CDR1 SEHNR and CDR2 FQNEAQ (reference sequence). The CDR3 bases are TGTGCCAGCAGCTTATATGTAACAGGGGGCTATGGCTACACCTTC. Translation: CASSLYVTGGYGYTF.

This clone was detected only once. V is TRBV2 and J is TRBJ2-7; possibly TRBD1 for D (6 bases). This CDR3 has 14 amino acids. Trimming stripped 5 bases from V and 2 bases from J, with 13 bases between. The germline V gene has CDR1 SNHLY and CDR2 FYNNEI. As DNA, the CDR3 is TGTGCCAGCAGTCCGGACAGCTTCACCTACGAGCAGTACTTC. This encodes CASSPDSFTYEQYF.